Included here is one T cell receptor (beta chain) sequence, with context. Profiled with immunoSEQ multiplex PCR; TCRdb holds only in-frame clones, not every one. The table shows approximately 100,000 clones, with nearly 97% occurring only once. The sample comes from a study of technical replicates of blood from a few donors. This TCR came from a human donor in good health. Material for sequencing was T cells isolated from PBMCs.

CDR3 DNA sequence: TGTGCCAGCAGCACAAATCTTTTGAACACTGAAGCTTTCTTT. It is translated as CASSTNLLNTEAFF. The genes are TRBV7-6 and TRBJ1-1, with D hard to call. Germline V lookup: CDR1 SGHVS, CDR2 FNYEAQ. V was trimmed by 5 bases and J by 0 bases, leaving 10 bases between them. The CDR3 contains 14 residues. Complete variable domain (other parts from reference TRBV7-6 and TRBJ1-1): GAGVSQSPRYKVTKRGQDVALRCDPISGHVSLYWYRQALGQGPEFLTYFNYEAQQDKSGLPNDRFSAERPEGSISTLTIQRTEQRDSAMYRCASSTNLLNTEAFFGQGTRLTVV.